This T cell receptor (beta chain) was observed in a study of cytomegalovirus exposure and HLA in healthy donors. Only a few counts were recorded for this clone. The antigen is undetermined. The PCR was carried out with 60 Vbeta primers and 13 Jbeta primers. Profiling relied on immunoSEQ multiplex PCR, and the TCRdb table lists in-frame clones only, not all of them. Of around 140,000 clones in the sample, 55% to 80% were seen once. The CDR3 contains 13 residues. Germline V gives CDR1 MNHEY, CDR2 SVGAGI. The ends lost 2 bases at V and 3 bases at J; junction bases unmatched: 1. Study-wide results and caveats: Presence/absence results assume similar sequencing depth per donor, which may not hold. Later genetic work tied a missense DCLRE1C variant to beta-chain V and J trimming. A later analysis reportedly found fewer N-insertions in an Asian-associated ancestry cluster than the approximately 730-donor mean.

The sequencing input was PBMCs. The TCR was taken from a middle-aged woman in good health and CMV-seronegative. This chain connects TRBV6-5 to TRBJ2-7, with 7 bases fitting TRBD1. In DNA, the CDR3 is TGTGCCAGCAGTTACAGGGGGCACTACGAGCAGTACTTC. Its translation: CASSYRGHYEQYF.